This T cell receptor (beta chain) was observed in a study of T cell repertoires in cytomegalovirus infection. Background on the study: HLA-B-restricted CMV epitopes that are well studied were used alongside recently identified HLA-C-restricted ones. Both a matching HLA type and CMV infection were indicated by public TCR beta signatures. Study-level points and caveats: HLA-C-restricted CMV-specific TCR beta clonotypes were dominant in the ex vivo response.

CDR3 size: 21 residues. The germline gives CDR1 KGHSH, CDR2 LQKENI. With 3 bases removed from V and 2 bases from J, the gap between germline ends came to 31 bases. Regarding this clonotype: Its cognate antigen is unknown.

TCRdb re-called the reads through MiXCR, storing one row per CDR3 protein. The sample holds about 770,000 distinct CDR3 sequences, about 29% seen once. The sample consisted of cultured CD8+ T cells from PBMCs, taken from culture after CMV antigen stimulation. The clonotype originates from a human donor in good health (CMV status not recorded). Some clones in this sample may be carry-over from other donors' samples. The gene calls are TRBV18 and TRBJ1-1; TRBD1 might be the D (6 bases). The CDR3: CASSPYRASPVGGEKNTEAFF. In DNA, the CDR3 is TGTGCCAGCTCACCCTACAGGGCCAGTCCCGTCGGGGGGGAGAAAAACACTGAAGCTTTCTTT.